The rows below give T cell receptor beta chains drawn from one sample of a study of cytomegalovirus exposure and HLA in healthy donors. Sequencing used immunoSEQ multiplex PCR; TCRdb keeps in-frame clones, though not all of them. The sample has over 50,000 clones; more than 60% are singletons. Sequencing input: PBMCs. These receptors were collected from a middle-aged man in good health and CMV-seropositive. CDR3s include the opening cysteine and the closing phenylalanine or tryptophan. D genes are given only for firm matches. The size of a clone is reported for some rows only, either as once, few or many, or as a class for expanded clones.

j_call: TRBJ2-7; v_call: TRBV5-1; clone_size: .; d_call: .; cdr3_nt: TGCGCCAGCAGCCCGCTCTCGGCATCGGGGTACGAGCAGTACTTC; cdr3_aa: CASSPLSASGYEQYF
j_call: TRBJ2-7; v_call: TRBV6-5; clone_size: .; d_call: TRBD2; cdr3_nt: TGTGCCAGCAGTTACAGGGAGGGAGCCTACGAGCAGTACTTC; cdr3_aa: CASSYREGAYEQYF
j_call: TRBJ2-1; v_call: TRBV4-2; clone_size: once; d_call: .; cdr3_nt: TGTGCCAGCAGCCCACGCCCGGTTGCCAATGAGCAGTTCTTC; cdr3_aa: CASSPRPVANEQFF
j_call: TRBJ2-3; v_call: TRBV6-5; clone_size: .; d_call: .; cdr3_nt: TGTGCCAGCACCACGGAGGGCCTCGGAGATACGCAGTATTTT; cdr3_aa: CASTTEGLGDTQYF
j_call: TRBJ2-2; v_call: TRBV7-3; clone_size: .; d_call: .; cdr3_nt: TGTGCCAGCAGCTCCCAGGACACCGGGGAGCTGTTTTTT; cdr3_aa: CASSSQDTGELFF
j_call: TRBJ1-1; v_call: TRBV7-9; clone_size: .; d_call: TRBD1; cdr3_nt: TGTGCCAGCAGCCTTGACAGGGTGGTCACTGAAGCTTTCTTT; cdr3_aa: CASSLDRVVTEAFF
j_call: TRBJ2-5; v_call: TRBV5-6; clone_size: .; d_call: .; cdr3_nt: TGTGCCAGCAGCTCGCCCCGGGAGAAGAGAACAGGGGCCCAGTACTTC; cdr3_aa: CASSSPREKRTGAQYF
j_call: TRBJ1-6; v_call: TRBV5-5; clone_size: once; d_call: TRBD1; cdr3_nt: TGTGCCAGCAGCCTGGCCGACAGGGAACGAAATTCACCCCTCCACTTT; cdr3_aa: CASSLADRERNSPLHF
j_call: TRBJ2-1; v_call: TRBV14; clone_size: .; d_call: .; cdr3_nt: TGTGCCAGCAGCCAAGGCGGGACTCCCAATGAGCAGTTCTTC; cdr3_aa: CASSQGGTPNEQFF
j_call: TRBJ2-7; v_call: TRBV28; clone_size: .; d_call: TRBD2; cdr3_nt: TGTGCCAGCAGTTCGGGGCGGGAGGCCCACTACGAGCAGTACTTC; cdr3_aa: CASSSGREAHYEQYF
j_call: TRBJ2-5; v_call: TRBV6-1; clone_size: .; d_call: .; cdr3_nt: TGTGCCAGCGGGAGTGATTGGGAGACCCAGTACTTC; cdr3_aa: CASGSDWETQYF
j_call: TRBJ2-7; v_call: TRBV6-5; clone_size: .; d_call: .; cdr3_nt: TGTGCCAGCAGTTACTCCACGGGACTGAACTACGAGCAGTACTTC; cdr3_aa: CASSYSTGLNYEQYF
j_call: TRBJ2-3; v_call: TRBV11-3; clone_size: .; d_call: .; cdr3_nt: TGTGCCAGCAGCCAAGGCGGAGATACGCAGTATTTT; cdr3_aa: CASSQGGDTQYF
j_call: TRBJ2-7; v_call: TRBV7-7; clone_size: .; d_call: TRBD2; cdr3_nt: TGTGCTAGCAGCTTATCTCCAGCGGGGGGGCACGAGCAGTACTTC; cdr3_aa: CASSLSPAGGHEQYF
j_call: TRBJ2-7; v_call: TRBV28; clone_size: .; d_call: .; cdr3_nt: TGTGCCAGCATCTCGGGATCCTACGAGCAGTACTTC; cdr3_aa: CASISGSYEQYF
j_call: TRBJ1-2; v_call: TRBV7-3; clone_size: .; d_call: .; cdr3_nt: TGTGCCAGCAGTCTCGGTGGAATTGAGGGGGACTATGGCTACACCTTC; cdr3_aa: CASSLGGIEGDYGYTF
j_call: TRBJ2-6; v_call: TRBV7-3; clone_size: .; d_call: .; cdr3_nt: TGTGCCAGCAGCCCTATAACTGGGGCCAACGTCCTGACTTTC; cdr3_aa: CASSPITGANVLTF
j_call: TRBJ2-7; v_call: TRBV19; clone_size: .; d_call: .; cdr3_nt: TGTGCAGTAGGGCGGGACCTCTCCTACGAGCAGTACTTC; cdr3_aa: CAVGRDLSYEQYF
j_call: TRBJ2-3; v_call: TRBV2; clone_size: .; d_call: TRBD2; cdr3_nt: TGTGCCAGCAGATATAGACTAGCGGCAGATACGCAGTATTTT; cdr3_aa: CASRYRLAADTQYF
j_call: TRBJ1-2; v_call: TRBV9; clone_size: .; d_call: .; cdr3_nt: TGTGCCAGCAGCCATTTCAGGGATGGCTACACCTTC; cdr3_aa: CASSHFRDGYTF
j_call: TRBJ2-7; v_call: TRBV2; clone_size: .; d_call: TRBD1; cdr3_nt: TGTGCCAGCAGTCTCCACGTCGTATCGGACAGGCAGGGCGAGCAGTACTTC; cdr3_aa: CASSLHVVSDRQGEQYF
j_call: TRBJ2-7; v_call: TRBV9; clone_size: .; d_call: TRBD1; cdr3_nt: TGTGCCAGCAGCCCCGCGGACAGGAACTACGAGCAGTACTTC; cdr3_aa: CASSPADRNYEQYF
j_call: TRBJ2-4; v_call: TRBV19; clone_size: .; d_call: .; cdr3_nt: TGTGCCAGTAGTATAGCTGCGGGTTTAGCCAAAAACATTCAGTACTTC; cdr3_aa: CASSIAAGLAKNIQYF
j_call: TRBJ2-1; v_call: TRBV19; clone_size: .; d_call: .; cdr3_nt: TGTGCCAGTAGTTCCTCCCGTACTAGTCGATACAATGAGCAGTTCTTC; cdr3_aa: CASSSSRTSRYNEQFF
j_call: TRBJ2-7; v_call: TRBV7-2; clone_size: .; d_call: .; cdr3_nt: TGTGCCAGCAGCTTAGGTGGGGGGTCCTACGAGCAGTACTTC; cdr3_aa: CASSLGGGSYEQYF
j_call: TRBJ2-5; v_call: TRBV5-4; clone_size: .; d_call: .; cdr3_nt: TGTGCCAGCAGCTTGCTTACAGGAGGGAAGACCCAGTACTTC; cdr3_aa: CASSLLTGGKTQYF
j_call: TRBJ1-3; v_call: TRBV4-2; clone_size: once; d_call: .; cdr3_nt: TGTGCCAGCAGCCAAGTACCAGGCTCTGGAAACACCATATATTTT; cdr3_aa: CASSQVPGSGNTIYF
j_call: TRBJ2-2; v_call: TRBV6-6; clone_size: .; d_call: TRBD1; cdr3_nt: TGTGCCAGCATTGTAGCAGGGGGCTTCACCGGGGAGCTGTTTTTT; cdr3_aa: CASIVAGGFTGELFF
j_call: TRBJ2-2; v_call: TRBV18; clone_size: few; d_call: .; cdr3_nt: TGTGCCAGCTCAGTACAGAACACCGGGGAGCTGTTTTTT; cdr3_aa: CASSVQNTGELFF
j_call: TRBJ2-5; v_call: TRBV19; clone_size: .; d_call: TRBD1; cdr3_nt: TGTGCCAGTAGTATCGGCGGGACAGGGGAAGAGACCCAGTACTTC; cdr3_aa: CASSIGGTGEETQYF
j_call: TRBJ1-2; v_call: TRBV7-9; clone_size: .; d_call: TRBD1; cdr3_nt: TGTGCCAGCAGTCGGGGACAGGGGACTCCCCATGGCTACACCTTC; cdr3_aa: CASSRGQGTPHGYTF
j_call: TRBJ1-1; v_call: TRBV14; clone_size: .; d_call: .; cdr3_nt: TGTGCCAGCAGCACCCGACAGGCTCCGAACACTGAAGCTTTCTTT; cdr3_aa: CASSTRQAPNTEAFF
j_call: TRBJ2-7; v_call: TRBV9; clone_size: .; d_call: TRBD1; cdr3_nt: TGTGCCAGCAGCGCCCGACAGGGGTTCTCCTACGAGCAGTACTTC; cdr3_aa: CASSARQGFSYEQYF
j_call: TRBJ2-2; v_call: TRBV7-8; clone_size: few; d_call: .; cdr3_nt: TGTGCCAGCAGCCGGGGACTCCGGTCCGGGGAGCTGTTTTTT; cdr3_aa: CASSRGLRSGELFF
j_call: TRBJ2-1; v_call: TRBV4-3; clone_size: .; d_call: .; cdr3_nt: TGCGCCAGCAGCTTGAGGGCGGGCAACATAGGCGACAATGAGCAGTTCTTC; cdr3_aa: CASSLRAGNIGDNEQFF
j_call: TRBJ2-2; v_call: TRBV14; clone_size: .; d_call: .; cdr3_nt: TGTGCCAGCAGCCAACTCTTTCCCGCCCGAGGCACCGGGGAGCTGTTTTTT; cdr3_aa: CASSQLFPARGTGELFF
j_call: TRBJ2-7; v_call: TRBV6-5; clone_size: .; d_call: TRBD2; cdr3_nt: TGTGCCAGCAGTTCCGGGACTAGGGGAGTCGAGCAGTACTTC; cdr3_aa: CASSSGTRGVEQYF
j_call: TRBJ2-1; v_call: TRBV4-3; clone_size: .; d_call: .; cdr3_nt: TGCGCCAGCAGCCAAGCTATCATCGTACTCATCTACCATGCGCAGTTCTTC; cdr3_aa: CASSQAIIVLIYHAQFF
j_call: TRBJ2-3; v_call: TRBV6-1; clone_size: .; d_call: TRBD2; cdr3_nt: TGTGCCAGCAGGCCGGGAGGGACCACAGATACGCAGTATTTT; cdr3_aa: CASRPGGTTDTQYF
j_call: TRBJ1-1; v_call: TRBV6-5; clone_size: .; d_call: TRBD1; cdr3_nt: TGTGCCAGCATCCCTGTTGACAGGGTTGGCACTGAAGCTTTCTTT; cdr3_aa: CASIPVDRVGTEAFF
j_call: TRBJ2-1; v_call: TRBV30; clone_size: .; d_call: TRBD2; cdr3_nt: TGTGCCTGGGGATGGGGTAGCGGGGGACTATACAATGAGCAGTTCTTC; cdr3_aa: CAWGWGSGGLYNEQFF
j_call: TRBJ2-6; v_call: TRBV18; clone_size: .; d_call: .; cdr3_nt: TGTGCCAGCTCACTCTTGGGACTCGGCGGAAACAAAACCCCTGGGGCCAACGTCCTGACTTTC; cdr3_aa: CASSLLGLGGNKTPGANVLTF
j_call: TRBJ2-7; v_call: TRBV7-9; clone_size: .; d_call: .; cdr3_nt: TGCGCCAGCAGCCATGAACTAGCTACCTACGAGCAGTACTTC; cdr3_aa: CASSHELATYEQYF
j_call: TRBJ1-5; v_call: TRBV7-9; clone_size: .; d_call: .; cdr3_nt: TGTGCCAGCAGCTTAGCGGGCGTGAGGGAGGTTCAGCCCCAGCATTTT; cdr3_aa: CASSLAGVREVQPQHF
j_call: TRBJ2-7; v_call: TRBV7-6; clone_size: once; d_call: .; cdr3_nt: TGTGCCAGCAGCTCGATCAACTACGAGCAGTACTTC; cdr3_aa: CASSSINYEQYF
j_call: TRBJ1-1; v_call: TRBV11-1; clone_size: .; d_call: .; cdr3_nt: TGTGCCAGCAGCTTAGGGGCAACAAACACTGAAGCTTTCTTT; cdr3_aa: CASSLGATNTEAFF
j_call: TRBJ2-7; v_call: TRBV29-1; clone_size: once; d_call: .; cdr3_nt: TGCAGCGTTGAGAGGTGGGGCGGCTACTCAGAGAGAACCTACGAGCAGTACTTC; cdr3_aa: CSVERWGGYSERTYEQYF
j_call: TRBJ1-3; v_call: TRBV5-1; clone_size: .; d_call: .; cdr3_nt: TGCGCCAGCAGCAAATTCGAGGCGGCCGGGGGAAACACCATATATTTT; cdr3_aa: CASSKFEAAGGNTIYF
j_call: TRBJ1-5; v_call: TRBV5-1; clone_size: many; d_call: TRBD1; cdr3_nt: TGCGCCAGCAGATCCGGGACAGGGGGCAATCAGCCCCAGCATTTT; cdr3_aa: CASRSGTGGNQPQHF
j_call: TRBJ1-5; v_call: TRBV19; clone_size: .; d_call: TRBD1; cdr3_nt: TGTGCCAGTAGTATAGATCCAACAGGGGTTAGCAATCAGCCCCAGCATTTT; cdr3_aa: CASSIDPTGVSNQPQHF
j_call: TRBJ2-1; v_call: TRBV5-4; clone_size: few; d_call: .; cdr3_nt: TGTGCCAGCAGCTTCTTCAATGAGCAGTTCTTC; cdr3_aa: CASSFFNEQFF
j_call: TRBJ2-7; v_call: TRBV6-5; clone_size: .; d_call: .; cdr3_nt: TGTGCCAGCAGTTACTCGAGGGGAGGGGGGGACGAGCAGTACTTC; cdr3_aa: CASSYSRGGGDEQYF
j_call: TRBJ1-5; v_call: TRBV5-4; clone_size: .; d_call: .; cdr3_nt: TGTGCCAGCAGCTGGGGGGTCTATCAGCCCCAGCATTTT; cdr3_aa: CASSWGVYQPQHF
j_call: TRBJ2-5; v_call: TRBV7-2; clone_size: .; d_call: .; cdr3_nt: TGTGCCAGCAGCTCCATCGGAATCGGGGGTGGTCGGGAGACCCAGTACTTC; cdr3_aa: CASSSIGIGGGRETQYF